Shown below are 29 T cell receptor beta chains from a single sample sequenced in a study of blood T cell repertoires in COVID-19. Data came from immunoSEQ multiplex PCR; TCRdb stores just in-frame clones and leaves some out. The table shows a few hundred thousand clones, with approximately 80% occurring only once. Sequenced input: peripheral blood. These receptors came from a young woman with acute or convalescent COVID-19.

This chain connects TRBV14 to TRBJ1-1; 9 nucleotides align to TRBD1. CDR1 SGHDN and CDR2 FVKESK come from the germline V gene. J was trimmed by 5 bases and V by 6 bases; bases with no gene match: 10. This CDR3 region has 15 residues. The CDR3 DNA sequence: TGTGCCAGCAGGGCCGGGACAGGGTACAGTACTGAAGCTTTCTTT. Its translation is CASRAGTGYSTEAFF.

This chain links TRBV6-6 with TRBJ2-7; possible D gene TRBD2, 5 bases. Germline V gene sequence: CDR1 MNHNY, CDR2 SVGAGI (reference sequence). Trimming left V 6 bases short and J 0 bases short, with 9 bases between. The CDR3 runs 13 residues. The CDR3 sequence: CASSDRDSYEQYF. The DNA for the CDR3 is TGTGCCAGCAGCGACCGGGACTCCTACGAGCAGTACTTC.

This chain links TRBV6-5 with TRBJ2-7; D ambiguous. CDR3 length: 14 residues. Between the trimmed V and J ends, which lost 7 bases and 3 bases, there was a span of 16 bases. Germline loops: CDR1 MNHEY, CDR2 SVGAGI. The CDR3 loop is CASTPRVVRYEQYF. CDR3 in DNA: TGTGCCAGCACCCCACGGGTCGTTCGCTACGAGCAGTACTTC.

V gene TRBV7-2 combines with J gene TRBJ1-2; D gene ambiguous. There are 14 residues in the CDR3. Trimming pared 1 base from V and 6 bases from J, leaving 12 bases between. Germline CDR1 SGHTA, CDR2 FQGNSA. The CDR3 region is CASSLGGVRHGYTF. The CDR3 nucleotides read TGTGCCAGCAGCTTAGGCGGGGTCCGTCATGGCTACACCTTC. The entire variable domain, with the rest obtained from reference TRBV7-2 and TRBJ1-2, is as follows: GAGVSQSPSNKVTEKGKDVELRCDPISGHTALYWYRQSLGQGLEFLIYFQGNSAPDKSGLPSDRFSAERTGGSVSTLTIQRTQQEDSAVYLCASSLGGVRHGYTFGSGTRLTVV.

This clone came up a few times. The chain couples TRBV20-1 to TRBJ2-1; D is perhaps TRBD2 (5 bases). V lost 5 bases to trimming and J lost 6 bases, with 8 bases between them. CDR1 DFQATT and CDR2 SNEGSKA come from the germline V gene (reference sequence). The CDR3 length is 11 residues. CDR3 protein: CSAGSLNEQFF. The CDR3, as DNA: TGCAGTGCTGGGAGCCTCAATGAGCAGTTCTTC.

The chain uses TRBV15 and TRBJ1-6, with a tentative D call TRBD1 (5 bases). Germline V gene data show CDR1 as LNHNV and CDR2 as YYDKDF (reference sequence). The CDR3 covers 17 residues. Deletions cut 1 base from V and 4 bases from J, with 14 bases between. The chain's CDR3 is CATSRGVNDRYNSPLHF. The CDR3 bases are TGTGCCACCAGCAGAGGCGTGAATGACAGATATAATTCACCCCTCCACTTT.

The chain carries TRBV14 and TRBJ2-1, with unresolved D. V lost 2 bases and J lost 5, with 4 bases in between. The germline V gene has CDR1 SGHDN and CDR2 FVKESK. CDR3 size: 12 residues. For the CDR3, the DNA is TGTGCCAGCAGCCAACGGGACAATGAGCAGTTCTTC. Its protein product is CASSQRDNEQFF.

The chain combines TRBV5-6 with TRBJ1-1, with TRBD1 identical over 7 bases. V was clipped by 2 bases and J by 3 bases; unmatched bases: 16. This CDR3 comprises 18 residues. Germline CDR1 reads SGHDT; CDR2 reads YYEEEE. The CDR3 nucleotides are TGTGCCAGCAGCTTTCGCCGACAGGGTCTATGGTTGTACACTGAAGCTTTCTTT. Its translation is CASSFRRQGLWLYTEAFF.

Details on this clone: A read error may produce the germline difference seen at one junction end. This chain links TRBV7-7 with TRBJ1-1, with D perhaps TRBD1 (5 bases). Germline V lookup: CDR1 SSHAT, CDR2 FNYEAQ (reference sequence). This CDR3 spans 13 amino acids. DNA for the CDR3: TGTGCTAGCAGCCCGACAGATCTTTCTGAAGCTTTCTTT. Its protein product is CASSPTDLSEAFF.

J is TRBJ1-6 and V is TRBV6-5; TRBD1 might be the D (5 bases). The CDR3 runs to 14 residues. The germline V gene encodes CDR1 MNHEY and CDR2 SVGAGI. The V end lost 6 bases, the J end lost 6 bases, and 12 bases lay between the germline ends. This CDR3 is CASRDNPVNSPLHF. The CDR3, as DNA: TGTGCCAGCAGGGACAACCCTGTTAATTCACCCCTCCACTTT.

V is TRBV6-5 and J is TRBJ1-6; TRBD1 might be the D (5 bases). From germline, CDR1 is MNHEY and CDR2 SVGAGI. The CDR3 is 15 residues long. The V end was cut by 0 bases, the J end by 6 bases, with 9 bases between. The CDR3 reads CASSYSGGINSPLHF. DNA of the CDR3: TGTGCCAGCAGTTACTCGGGGGGAATTAATTCACCCCTCCACTTT.

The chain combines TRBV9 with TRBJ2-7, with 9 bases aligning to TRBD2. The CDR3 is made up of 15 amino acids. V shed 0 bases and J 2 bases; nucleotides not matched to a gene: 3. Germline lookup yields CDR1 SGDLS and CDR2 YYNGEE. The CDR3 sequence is CASSVGGLAAYEQYF. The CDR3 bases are TGTGCCAGCAGCGTAGGGGGACTAGCAGCCTACGAGCAGTACTTC.

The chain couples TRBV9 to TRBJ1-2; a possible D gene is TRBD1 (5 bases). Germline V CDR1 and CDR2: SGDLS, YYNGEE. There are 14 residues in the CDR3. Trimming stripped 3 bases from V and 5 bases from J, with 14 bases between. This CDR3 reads CASSDRPGLYGYTF. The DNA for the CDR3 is TGTGCCAGCAGCGACAGACCAGGGTTGTATGGCTACACCTTC.

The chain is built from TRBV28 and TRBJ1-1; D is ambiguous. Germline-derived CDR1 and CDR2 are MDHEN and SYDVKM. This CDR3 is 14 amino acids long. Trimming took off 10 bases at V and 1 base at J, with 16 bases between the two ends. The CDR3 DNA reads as TGTGCCACCCACCAGGCCCCCTCGAACACTGAAGCTTTCTTT. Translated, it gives CATHQAPSNTEAFF.

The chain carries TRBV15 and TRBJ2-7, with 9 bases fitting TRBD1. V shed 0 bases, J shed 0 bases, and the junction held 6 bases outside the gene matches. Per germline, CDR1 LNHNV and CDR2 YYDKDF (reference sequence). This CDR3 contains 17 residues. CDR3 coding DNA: TGTGCCACCAGCAGAGATATGACAGGGGGAATCTCCTACGAGCAGTACTTC. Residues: CATSRDMTGGISYEQYF.

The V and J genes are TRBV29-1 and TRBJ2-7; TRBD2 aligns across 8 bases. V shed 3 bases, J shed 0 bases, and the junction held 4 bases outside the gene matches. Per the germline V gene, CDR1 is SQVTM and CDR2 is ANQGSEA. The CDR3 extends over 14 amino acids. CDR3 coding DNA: TGCAGCGTTGACGGGGGGACTAGCTCCTACGAGCAGTACTTC. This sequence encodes CSVDGGTSSYEQYF.

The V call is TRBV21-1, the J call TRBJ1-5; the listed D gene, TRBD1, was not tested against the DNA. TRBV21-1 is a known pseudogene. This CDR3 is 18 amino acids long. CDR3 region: CASSKERDRSHSNQPQHF. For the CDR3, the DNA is TGTGCCAGCAGCAAGGAGAGGGACAGATCACATAGCAATCAGCCCCAGCATTTT.

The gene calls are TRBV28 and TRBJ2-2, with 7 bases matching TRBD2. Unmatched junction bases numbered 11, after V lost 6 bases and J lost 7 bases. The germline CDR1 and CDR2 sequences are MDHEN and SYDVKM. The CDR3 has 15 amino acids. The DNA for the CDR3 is TGTGCCAGCAGGCGACCGGGACTACTCATCGGGGAGCTGTTTTTT. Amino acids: CASRRPGLLIGELFF.

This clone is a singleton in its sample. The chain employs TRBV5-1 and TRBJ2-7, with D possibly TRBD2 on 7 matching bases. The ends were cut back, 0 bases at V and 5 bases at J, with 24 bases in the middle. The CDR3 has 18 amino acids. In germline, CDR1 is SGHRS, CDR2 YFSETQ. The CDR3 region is CASSLVVVSGGRADEQYF. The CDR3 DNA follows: TGCGCCAGCAGCTTGGTTGTTGTCTCGGGGGGCAGGGCCGACGAGCAGTACTTC. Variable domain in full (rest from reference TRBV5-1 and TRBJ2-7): KAGVTQTPRYLIKTRGQQVTLSCSPISGHRSVSWYQQTPGQGLQFLFEYFSETQRNKGNFPGRFSGRQFSNSRSEMNVSTLELGDSALYLCASSLVVVSGGRADEQYFGPGTRLTVT.

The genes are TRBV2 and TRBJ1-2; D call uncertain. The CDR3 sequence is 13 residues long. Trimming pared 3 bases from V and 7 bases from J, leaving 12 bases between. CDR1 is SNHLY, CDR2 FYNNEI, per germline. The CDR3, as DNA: TGTGCCAGCAGTGATCCGGGTAAACGTGGCTACACCTTC. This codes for CASSDPGKRGYTF.

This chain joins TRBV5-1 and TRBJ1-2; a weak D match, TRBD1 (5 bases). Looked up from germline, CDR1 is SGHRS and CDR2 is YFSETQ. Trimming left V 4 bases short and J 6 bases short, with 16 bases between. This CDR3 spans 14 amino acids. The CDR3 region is CASSRDSIADGYTF. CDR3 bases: TGCGCCAGCAGCCGGGACTCAATCGCCGATGGCTACACCTTC.

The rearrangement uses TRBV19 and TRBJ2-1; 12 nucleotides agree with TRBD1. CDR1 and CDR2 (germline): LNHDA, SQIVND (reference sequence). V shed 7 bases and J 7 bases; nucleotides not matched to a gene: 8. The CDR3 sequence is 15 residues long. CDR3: CASMYGTGGWNEQFF. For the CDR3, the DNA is TGTGCCAGTATGTATGGGACAGGGGGCTGGAATGAGCAGTTCTTC.

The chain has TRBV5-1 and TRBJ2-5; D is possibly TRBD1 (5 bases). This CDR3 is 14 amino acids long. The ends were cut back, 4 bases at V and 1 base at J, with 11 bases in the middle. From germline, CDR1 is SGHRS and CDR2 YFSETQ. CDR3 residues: CASSVGHLQETQYF. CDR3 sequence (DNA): TGCGCCAGCAGCGTAGGACACCTCCAAGAGACCCAGTACTTC.

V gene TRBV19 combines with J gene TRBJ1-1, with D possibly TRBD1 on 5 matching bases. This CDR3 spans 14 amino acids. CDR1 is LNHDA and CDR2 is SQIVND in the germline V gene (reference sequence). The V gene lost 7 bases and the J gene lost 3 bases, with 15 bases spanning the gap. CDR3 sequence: CASMNRLRDTEAFF. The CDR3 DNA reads TGTGCCAGTATGAACAGGTTAAGGGACACTGAAGCTTTCTTT.

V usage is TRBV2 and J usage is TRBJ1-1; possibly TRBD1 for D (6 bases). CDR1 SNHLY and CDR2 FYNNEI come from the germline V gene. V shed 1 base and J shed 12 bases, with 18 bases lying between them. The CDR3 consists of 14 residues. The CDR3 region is CASSEDKGGGKPFF. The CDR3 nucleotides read TGTGCCAGCAGTGAAGACAAGGGGGGAGGGAAGCCTTTCTTT.

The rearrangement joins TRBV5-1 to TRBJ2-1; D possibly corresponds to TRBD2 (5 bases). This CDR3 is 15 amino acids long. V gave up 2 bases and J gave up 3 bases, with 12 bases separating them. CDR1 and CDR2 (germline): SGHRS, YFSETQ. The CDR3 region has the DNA TGCGCCAGCAGCTTAGGAAGAAGCGGCTACAATGAGCAGTTCTTC. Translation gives CASSLGRSGYNEQFF.

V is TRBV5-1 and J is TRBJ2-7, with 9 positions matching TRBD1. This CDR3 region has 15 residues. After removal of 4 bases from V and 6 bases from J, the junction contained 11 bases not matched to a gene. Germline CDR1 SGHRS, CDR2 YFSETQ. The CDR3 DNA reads TGCGCCAGCAGCCTGCGGACAGGGGACCCTCTCGAGCAGTACTTC. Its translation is CASSLRTGDPLEQYF.

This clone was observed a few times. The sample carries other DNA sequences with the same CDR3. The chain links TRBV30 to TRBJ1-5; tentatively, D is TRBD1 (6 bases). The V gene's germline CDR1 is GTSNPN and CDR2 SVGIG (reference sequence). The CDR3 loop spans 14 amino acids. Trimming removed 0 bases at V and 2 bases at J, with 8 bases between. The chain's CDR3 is CAWSVPGGNQPQHF. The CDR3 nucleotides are TGTGCCTGGAGTGTACCAGGGGGCAATCAGCCCCAGCATTTT.

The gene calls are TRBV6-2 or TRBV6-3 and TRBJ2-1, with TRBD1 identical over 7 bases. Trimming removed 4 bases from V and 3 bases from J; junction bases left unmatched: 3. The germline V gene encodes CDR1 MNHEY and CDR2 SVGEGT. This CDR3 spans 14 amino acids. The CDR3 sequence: CASSFRDSYNEQFF. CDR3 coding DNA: TGTGCCAGCAGTTTCAGGGACAGCTACAATGAGCAGTTCTTC.